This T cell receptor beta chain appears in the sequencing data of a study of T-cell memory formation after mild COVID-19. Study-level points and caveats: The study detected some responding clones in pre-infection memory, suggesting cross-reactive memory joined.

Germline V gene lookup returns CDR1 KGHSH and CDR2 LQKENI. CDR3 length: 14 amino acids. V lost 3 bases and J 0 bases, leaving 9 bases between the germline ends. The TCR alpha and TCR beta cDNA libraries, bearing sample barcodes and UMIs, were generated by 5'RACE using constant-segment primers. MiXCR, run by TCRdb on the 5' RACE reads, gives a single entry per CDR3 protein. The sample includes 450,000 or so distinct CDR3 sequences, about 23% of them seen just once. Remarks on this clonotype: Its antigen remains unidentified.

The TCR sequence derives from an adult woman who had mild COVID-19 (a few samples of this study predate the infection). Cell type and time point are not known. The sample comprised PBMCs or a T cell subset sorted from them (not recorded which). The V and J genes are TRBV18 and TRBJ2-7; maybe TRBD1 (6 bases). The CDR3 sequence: CASSPRTDSYEQYF. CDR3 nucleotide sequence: TGTGCCAGCTCACCGAGGACAGACTCCTACGAGCAGTACTTC.